These T cell receptor beta chains were read from a single sample in a study of cytomegalovirus exposure and HLA in healthy donors. The method was immunoSEQ multiplex PCR; TCRdb's version includes in-frame clones alone and lacks a portion of them. The sample lists some 130,000 clones, around 80% seen once, with approximately 6.2% in the top ten. The material sequenced was PBMCs. These receptors all stem from a middle-aged man in good health and CMV-seropositive. Each CDR3 is given with its conserved first and last residue. D genes are given only for firm matches. Clone size is not always given. Where it is, it says once, few, many or a class for expanded clones.

D gene: -
J gene: TRBJ1-1
clone size: -
V gene: TRBV6-5
CDR3 DNA: TGTGCCAGCAGTTGGTATAAGAGCACTGAAGCTTTCTTT
CDR3 protein: CASSWYKSTEAFF

D gene: TRBD1
J gene: TRBJ1-1
clone size: -
V gene: TRBV2
CDR3 DNA: TGTGCCAGCACTATCGGGACAGGAAATGAAGCTTTCTTT
CDR3 protein: CASTIGTGNEAFF

D gene: TRBD1
J gene: TRBJ1-6
clone size: few
V gene: TRBV2
CDR3 DNA: TGTGCCAGCAGATCAACAGGGGCGCCCTCATCACCCCTCCACTTT
CDR3 protein: CASRSTGAPSSPLHF

D gene: TRBD2
J gene: TRBJ2-7
clone size: -
V gene: TRBV27
CDR3 DNA: TGTGCCAGCAGTTTTTTCCCTATAGCGGGAGAGCCCTACGAGCAGTACTTC
CDR3 protein: CASSFFPIAGEPYEQYF

D gene: -
J gene: TRBJ2-3
clone size: -
V gene: TRBV11-2
CDR3 DNA: TGTGCCAGCAGCTTGGTAGGGGCAGATACGCAGTATTTT
CDR3 protein: CASSLVGADTQYF

D gene: -
J gene: TRBJ2-6
clone size: -
V gene: TRBV6-1
CDR3 DNA: TGTGCCAGCAGAGCCGTGAGCACTGGGGCCAACGTCCTGACTTTC
CDR3 protein: CASRAVSTGANVLTF

D gene: TRBD2
J gene: TRBJ2-1
clone size: few
V gene: TRBV29-1
CDR3 DNA: TGCAGCGTTGACGCCGGGACGCAATGGGGGGGTGAGCAGTTCTTC
CDR3 protein: CSVDAGTQWGGEQFF

D gene: TRBD2
J gene: TRBJ2-7
clone size: once
V gene: TRBV5-4
CDR3 DNA: TGTGCCAGCAGCCTGGAAGGACTAGCGGGAGAGTCCTACGAGCAGTACTTC
CDR3 protein: CASSLEGLAGESYEQYF

D gene: TRBD1
J gene: TRBJ2-3
clone size: -
V gene: TRBV29-1
CDR3 DNA: TGCAGCGTCACCGGGACAGGGGGCGCGGCAGATACGCAGTATTTT
CDR3 protein: CSVTGTGGAADTQYF

D gene: -
J gene: TRBJ1-1
clone size: -
V gene: TRBV6-5
CDR3 DNA: TGTGCCAGCAGTCCACACGACAGGCGCACTGAAGCTTTCTTT
CDR3 protein: CASSPHDRRTEAFF

D gene: -
J gene: TRBJ1-2
clone size: -
V gene: TRBV7-9
CDR3 DNA: TGTGCCAGCAGCCGAGGTATTTTCTATGGCTACACCTTC
CDR3 protein: CASSRGIFYGYTF

D gene: -
J gene: TRBJ2-3
clone size: -
V gene: TRBV5-1
CDR3 DNA: TGCGCCAGCAGCCGATATATTAGCGCAGATACGCAGTATTTT
CDR3 protein: CASSRYISADTQYF

D gene: TRBD1
J gene: TRBJ1-2
clone size: -
V gene: TRBV9
CDR3 DNA: TGTGCCAGCCAAGGGACAGGCAACTATGGCTACACCTTC
CDR3 protein: CASQGTGNYGYTF

D gene: -
J gene: TRBJ1-1
clone size: -
V gene: TRBV18
CDR3 DNA: TGTGCCAGCTCAGGCGACATAGGGGGTCTGACTGAAGCTTTCTTT
CDR3 protein: CASSGDIGGLTEAFF

D gene: -
J gene: TRBJ1-2
clone size: -
V gene: TRBV28
CDR3 DNA: TGTGCCAGCAGTTTTCTACAGCTTTACACCTTC
CDR3 protein: CASSFLQLYTF

D gene: TRBD2
J gene: TRBJ2-7
clone size: few
V gene: TRBV7-8
CDR3 DNA: TGTGCCAGCAGCTTAGCGGGCGGGAGGGACGAGCAGTACTTC
CDR3 protein: CASSLAGGRDEQYF

D gene: -
J gene: TRBJ1-6
clone size: -
V gene: TRBV7-3
CDR3 DNA: TGTGCCGGCAGACAAGAGACAGGCGTGATATCACCCCTCCACTTT
CDR3 protein: CAGRQETGVISPLHF

D gene: -
J gene: TRBJ1-4
clone size: -
V gene: TRBV4-1
CDR3 DNA: TGCGCCAGCAGCCAAGCTCACAGGAATACTAATGAAAAACTGTTTTTT
CDR3 protein: CASSQAHRNTNEKLFF

D gene: -
J gene: TRBJ1-2
clone size: -
V gene: TRBV6-1
CDR3 DNA: TGTGCCAGCAGTGATAATGGAGGGGCGGATGGCTACACCTTC
CDR3 protein: CASSDNGGADGYTF

D gene: -
J gene: TRBJ2-3
clone size: -
V gene: TRBV28
CDR3 DNA: TGTGCCAGCAGCCCCCAGATGATTCATACGCAGTATTTT
CDR3 protein: CASSPQMIHTQYF

D gene: -
J gene: TRBJ1-2
clone size: -
V gene: TRBV9
CDR3 DNA: TGTGCCAGCAGCGTAGGACATCCCGGCGGCTACACCTTC
CDR3 protein: CASSVGHPGGYTF

D gene: TRBD2
J gene: TRBJ2-1
clone size: -
V gene: TRBV29-1
CDR3 DNA: TGCAGCGAGACTAGCGGGGCCTACAATGAGCAGTTCTTC
CDR3 protein: CSETSGAYNEQFF

D gene: -
J gene: TRBJ1-5
clone size: -
V gene: TRBV4-1
CDR3 DNA: TGCGCCAGCAGCCCTTCTATTAACAGCAATCAGCCCCAGCATTTT
CDR3 protein: CASSPSINSNQPQHF

D gene: -
J gene: TRBJ1-5
clone size: -
V gene: TRBV18
CDR3 DNA: TGTGCCAGCTCACCATGGGCAGCCCAGGGGCATCAGCCCCAGCATTTT
CDR3 protein: CASSPWAAQGHQPQHF

D gene: -
J gene: TRBJ2-7
clone size: once
V gene: TRBV25-1
CDR3 DNA: TGTGCCAGCGGCAACACGGGAGAGCAGTACTTC
CDR3 protein: CASGNTGEQYF

D gene: -
J gene: TRBJ2-1
clone size: -
V gene: TRBV11-3
CDR3 DNA: TGTGCCAGCAGCTCCCCAGCGGAGACCCTTGAGCAGTTCTTC
CDR3 protein: CASSSPAETLEQFF

D gene: TRBD2
J gene: TRBJ2-1
clone size: few
V gene: TRBV19
CDR3 DNA: TGTGCCAGTAGTGTCTACTCGGGACTAGCGGGAGATATGTCCTACAATGAGCAGTTCTTC
CDR3 protein: CASSVYSGLAGDMSYNEQFF

D gene: -
J gene: TRBJ2-1
clone size: once
V gene: TRBV5-6
CDR3 DNA: TGTGCCAGCAGCTCGGAACTGGTACTGGGGCACAATGAGCAGTTCTTC
CDR3 protein: CASSSELVLGHNEQFF

D gene: TRBD1
J gene: TRBJ1-6
clone size: -
V gene: TRBV18
CDR3 DNA: TGTGCCAGCTCACCGTCGACAGGGGATCTGAATTCACCCCTCCACTTT
CDR3 protein: CASSPSTGDLNSPLHF

D gene: -
J gene: TRBJ2-7
clone size: -
V gene: TRBV19
CDR3 DNA: TGTGCCAGTAGTATAGGACTTGCGAGCTCCTACGAGCAGTACTTC
CDR3 protein: CASSIGLASSYEQYF

D gene: TRBD1
J gene: TRBJ2-5
clone size: -
V gene: TRBV11-2
CDR3 DNA: TGTGCCAGCAGCCCCGGGACAGCAGGAGAGGAGACCCAGTACTTC
CDR3 protein: CASSPGTAGEETQYF

D gene: TRBD2
J gene: TRBJ2-5
clone size: -
V gene: TRBV19
CDR3 DNA: TGTGCCAGTAGCCTAGGGGCTAGCGGGAGCGGAGAGACCCAGTACTTC
CDR3 protein: CASSLGASGSGETQYF

D gene: TRBD2
J gene: TRBJ2-7
clone size: -
V gene: TRBV6-5
CDR3 DNA: TGTGCCAGCAGTTACGTAGGCGGGAGCTCCTACGAGCAGTACTTC
CDR3 protein: CASSYVGGSSYEQYF

D gene: TRBD1
J gene: TRBJ2-5
clone size: -
V gene: TRBV5-1
CDR3 DNA: TGCGCCAGCAGCCCGGGACAGGGGGCACTCGAATTCGAGACCCAGTACTTC
CDR3 protein: CASSPGQGALEFETQYF

D gene: TRBD1
J gene: TRBJ2-7
clone size: few
V gene: TRBV6-5
CDR3 DNA: TGTGCCAGCAGTTACAGGGAGACAGGGTACGAGCAGTACTTC
CDR3 protein: CASSYRETGYEQYF

D gene: TRBD1
J gene: TRBJ1-4
clone size: -
V gene: TRBV11-3
CDR3 DNA: TGTGCCAGCAGCATGTACTACCGGGACAGAAAAGAAAAACTGTTTTTT
CDR3 protein: CASSMYYRDRKEKLFF

D gene: -
J gene: TRBJ2-4
clone size: -
V gene: TRBV5-4
CDR3 DNA: TGTGCCAGCAGCTCCGCGGCGGGAGCCAAAAACATTCAGTACTTC
CDR3 protein: CASSSAAGAKNIQYF

D gene: TRBD1
J gene: TRBJ2-1
clone size: once
V gene: TRBV6-1
CDR3 DNA: TGTGCCAGCAGCACAGACAGGGGGCCCTACAATGAGCAGTTCTTC
CDR3 protein: CASSTDRGPYNEQFF

D gene: -
J gene: TRBJ1-6
clone size: -
V gene: TRBV11-3
CDR3 DNA: TGTGCCAGCAGCTCAGACACATTTGGACCCCTCCACTTT
CDR3 protein: CASSSDTFGPLHF

D gene: -
J gene: TRBJ2-3
clone size: few
V gene: TRBV5-1
CDR3 DNA: TGCGCCAGCAGCTTGGCTCAAACAGGGTTGGGCACAGATACGCAGTATTTT
CDR3 protein: CASSLAQTGLGTDTQYF

D gene: -
J gene: TRBJ2-3
clone size: -
V gene: TRBV27
CDR3 DNA: TGTGCCAGCAGTTTATTCAGCGGTAGCACAGATACGCAGTATTTT
CDR3 protein: CASSLFSGSTDTQYF

D gene: TRBD1
J gene: TRBJ2-2
clone size: -
V gene: TRBV9
CDR3 DNA: TGTGCCAGCAGCGTAGCATCGGGGACAGGGGACACCGGGGAGCTGTTTTTT
CDR3 protein: CASSVASGTGDTGELFF

D gene: -
J gene: TRBJ2-5
clone size: -
V gene: TRBV5-1
CDR3 DNA: TGCGCCAGCAGCCGTCAGGGGACCCAGTACTTC
CDR3 protein: CASSRQGTQYF

D gene: TRBD1
J gene: TRBJ1-2
clone size: -
V gene: TRBV15
CDR3 DNA: TGTGCCACCAGCAGTACCGCGGGACAGGGAGGCGGCTACACCTTC
CDR3 protein: CATSSTAGQGGGYTF

D gene: -
J gene: TRBJ2-1
clone size: -
V gene: TRBV5-1
CDR3 DNA: TGCGCCAGCAGCCAGAATACCAATGAGCAGTTCTTC
CDR3 protein: CASSQNTNEQFF

D gene: -
J gene: TRBJ2-7
clone size: few
V gene: TRBV6-1
CDR3 DNA: TGTGCCAGCAGGAGAACTCAATACGAGCAGTACTTC
CDR3 protein: CASRRTQYEQYF

D gene: -
J gene: TRBJ1-2
clone size: once
V gene: TRBV7-9
CDR3 DNA: TGTGCCAGCAGCTTAGACAGTGGCTATGGCTACACCTTC
CDR3 protein: CASSLDSGYGYTF

D gene: TRBD2
J gene: TRBJ2-3
clone size: -
V gene: TRBV5-4
CDR3 DNA: TGTGCCAGCAGCTTGCGGGCTAGCGGGGGCACAGATACGCAGTATTTT
CDR3 protein: CASSLRASGGTDTQYF

D gene: TRBD1
J gene: TRBJ1-6
clone size: -
V gene: TRBV18
CDR3 DNA: TGTGCCAGCTCACCAGAGGGACAGGGTTCACCCCTCCACTTT
CDR3 protein: CASSPEGQGSPLHF

D gene: TRBD2
J gene: TRBJ2-7
clone size: -
V gene: TRBV10-1
CDR3 DNA: TGCGCCAGCGCCGGGACTAGCGGGCTCAACTCCTACGAGCAGTACTTC
CDR3 protein: CASAGTSGLNSYEQYF

D gene: TRBD2
J gene: TRBJ2-1
clone size: -
V gene: TRBV5-1
CDR3 DNA: TGCGCCAGCAGCTTGAATGCGGGAGTGAAGAATGAGCAGTTCTTC
CDR3 protein: CASSLNAGVKNEQFF

D gene: TRBD1
J gene: TRBJ2-7
clone size: -
V gene: TRBV7-9
CDR3 DNA: TGTGCCAGCAGCTTATGGACAGGCCGCCTGGATGGCGAGCAGTACTTC
CDR3 protein: CASSLWTGRLDGEQYF

D gene: -
J gene: TRBJ2-7
clone size: -
V gene: TRBV6-1
CDR3 DNA: TGTGCCACCCGGAGGGGGGGCGGAATTAGGGAGCAGTACTTC
CDR3 protein: CATRRGGGIREQYF

D gene: -
J gene: TRBJ1-1
clone size: -
V gene: TRBV2
CDR3 DNA: TGTGCCAGCAGGAGGGGGGAGGGAACTGAAGCTTTCTTT
CDR3 protein: CASRRGEGTEAFF

D gene: -
J gene: TRBJ1-2
clone size: -
V gene: TRBV4-1
CDR3 DNA: TGCGCCAGCAGCCAAGATCAGGCGTTTGGCTACACCTTC
CDR3 protein: CASSQDQAFGYTF